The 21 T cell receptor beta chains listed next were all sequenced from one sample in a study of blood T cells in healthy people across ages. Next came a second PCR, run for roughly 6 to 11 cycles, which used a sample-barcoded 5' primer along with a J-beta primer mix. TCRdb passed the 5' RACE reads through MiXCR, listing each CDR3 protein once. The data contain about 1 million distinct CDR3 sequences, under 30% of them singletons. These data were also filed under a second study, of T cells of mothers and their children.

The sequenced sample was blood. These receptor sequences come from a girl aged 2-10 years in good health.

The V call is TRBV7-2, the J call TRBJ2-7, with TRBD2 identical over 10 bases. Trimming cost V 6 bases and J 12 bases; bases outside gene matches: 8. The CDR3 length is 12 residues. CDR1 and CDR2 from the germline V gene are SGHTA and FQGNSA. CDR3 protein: CASRHTAGGPYF. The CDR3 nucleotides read TGTGCCAGCAGACACACAGCGGGAGGGCCGTACTTC.

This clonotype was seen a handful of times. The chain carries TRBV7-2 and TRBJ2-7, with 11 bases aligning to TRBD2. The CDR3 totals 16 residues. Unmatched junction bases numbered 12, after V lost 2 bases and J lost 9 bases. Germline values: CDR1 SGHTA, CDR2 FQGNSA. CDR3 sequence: CASSLMYSGGGPGQYF. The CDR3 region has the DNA TGTGCCAGCAGCTTAATGTATAGCGGGGGGGGTCCGGGGCAGTACTTC.

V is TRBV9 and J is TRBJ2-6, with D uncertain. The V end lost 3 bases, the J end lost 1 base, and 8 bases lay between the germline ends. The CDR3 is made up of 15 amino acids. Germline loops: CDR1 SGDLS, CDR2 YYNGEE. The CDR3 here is CASSAAISGANVLTF. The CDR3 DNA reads TGTGCCAGCAGCGCCGCTATATCTGGGGCCAACGTCCTGACTTTC.

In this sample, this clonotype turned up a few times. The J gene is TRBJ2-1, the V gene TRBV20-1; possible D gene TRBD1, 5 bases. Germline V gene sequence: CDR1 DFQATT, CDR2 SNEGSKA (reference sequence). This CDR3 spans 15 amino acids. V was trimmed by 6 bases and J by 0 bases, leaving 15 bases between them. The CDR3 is CSARETPSSYNEQFF. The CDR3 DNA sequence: TGCAGTGCCAGGGAAACTCCTAGCTCCTACAATGAGCAGTTCTTC.

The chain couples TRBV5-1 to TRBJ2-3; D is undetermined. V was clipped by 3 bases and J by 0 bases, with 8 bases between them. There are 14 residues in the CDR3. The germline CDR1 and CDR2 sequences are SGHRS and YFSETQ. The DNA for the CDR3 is TGCGCCAGCAGCTCGTCATGGAGCACAGATACGCAGTATTTT. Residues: CASSSSWSTDTQYF.

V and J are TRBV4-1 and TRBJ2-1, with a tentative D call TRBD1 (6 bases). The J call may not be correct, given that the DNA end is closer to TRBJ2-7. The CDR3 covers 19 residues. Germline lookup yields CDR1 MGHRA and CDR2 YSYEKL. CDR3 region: CASSQGPLPGQMNLYEQYF. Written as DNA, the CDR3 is TGCGCCAGCAGCCAAGGCCCACTTCCGGGACAAATGAACCTCTACGAGCAGTACTTC.

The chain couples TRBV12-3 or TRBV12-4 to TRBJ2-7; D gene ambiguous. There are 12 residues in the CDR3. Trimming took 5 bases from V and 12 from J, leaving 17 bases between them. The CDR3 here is CASSLDPSRWYF. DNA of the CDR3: TGTGCCAGCAGTCTGGACCCCTCTCGCTGGTACTTC.

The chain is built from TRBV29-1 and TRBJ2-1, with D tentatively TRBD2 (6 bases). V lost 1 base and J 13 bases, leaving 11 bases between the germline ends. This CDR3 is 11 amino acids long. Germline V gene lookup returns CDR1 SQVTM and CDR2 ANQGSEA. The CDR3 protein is CSVEVGGDQFF. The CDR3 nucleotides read TGCAGCGTTGAAGTCGGAGGGGACCAGTTCTTC.

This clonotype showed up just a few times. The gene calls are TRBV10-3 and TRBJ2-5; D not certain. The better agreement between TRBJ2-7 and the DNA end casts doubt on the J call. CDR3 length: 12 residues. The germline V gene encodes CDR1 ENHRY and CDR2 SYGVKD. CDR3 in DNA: TGTGCCATCAGTGAAACCGATTACGAGCAGTACTTC. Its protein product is CAISETDYEQYF.

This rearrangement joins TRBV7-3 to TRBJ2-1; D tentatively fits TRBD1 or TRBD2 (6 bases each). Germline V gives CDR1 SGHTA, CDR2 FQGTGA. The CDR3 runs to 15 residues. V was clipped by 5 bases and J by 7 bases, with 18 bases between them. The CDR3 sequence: CASSRVGGAKNEQFF. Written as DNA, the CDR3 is TGTGCCAGCAGCCGGGTGGGGGGCGCGAAAAATGAGCAGTTCTTC.

In nucleotides, the CDR3 is TGTGCCAGCGAAGGTTATAGCGGGGGGGGAAAGGAGCAGTTCTTC. Encoded protein: CASEGYSGGGKEQFF. The J gene is TRBJ2-1, the V gene TRBV2; 11 positions agree with TRBD2. CDR3 size: 15 residues. CDR1 is SNHLY, CDR2 FYNNEI, per germline. J gave up 10 bases and V 8 bases, and 13 bases lay outside the gene matches.

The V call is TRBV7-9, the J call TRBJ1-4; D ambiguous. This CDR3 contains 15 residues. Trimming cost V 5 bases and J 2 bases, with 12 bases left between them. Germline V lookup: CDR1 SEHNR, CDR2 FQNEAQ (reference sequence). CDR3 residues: CASSLPGVTNEKLFF. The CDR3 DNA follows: TGTGCCAGCAGCCTCCCGGGTGTCACTAATGAAAAACTGTTTTTT.

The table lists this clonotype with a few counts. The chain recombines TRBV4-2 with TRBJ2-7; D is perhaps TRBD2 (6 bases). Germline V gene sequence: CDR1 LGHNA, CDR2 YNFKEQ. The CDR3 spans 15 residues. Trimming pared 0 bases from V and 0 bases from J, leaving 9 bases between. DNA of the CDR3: TGTGCCAGCAGCCAAGAAGGGACTTCCTCCTACGAGCAGTACTTC. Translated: CASSQEGTSSYEQYF.

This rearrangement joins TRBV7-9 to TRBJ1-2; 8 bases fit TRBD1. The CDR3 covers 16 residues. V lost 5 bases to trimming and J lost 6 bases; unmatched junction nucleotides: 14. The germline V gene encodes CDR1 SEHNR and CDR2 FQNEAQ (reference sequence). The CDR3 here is CASSTNRLDRGDGYTF. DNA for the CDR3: TGTGCCAGCAGCACGAATCGTCTCGACAGGGGCGATGGCTACACCTTC.

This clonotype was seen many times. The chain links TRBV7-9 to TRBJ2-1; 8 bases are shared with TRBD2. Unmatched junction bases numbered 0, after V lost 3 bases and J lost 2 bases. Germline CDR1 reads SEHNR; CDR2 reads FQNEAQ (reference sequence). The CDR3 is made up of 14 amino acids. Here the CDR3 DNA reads TGTGCCAGCAGCTTGGGACTAGCCTACAATGAGCAGTTCTTC. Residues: CASSLGLAYNEQFF.

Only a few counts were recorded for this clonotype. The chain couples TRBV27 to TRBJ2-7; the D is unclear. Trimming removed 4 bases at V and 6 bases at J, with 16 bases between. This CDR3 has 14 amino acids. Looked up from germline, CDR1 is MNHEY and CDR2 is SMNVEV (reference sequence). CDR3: CASSSYSGWSEQYF. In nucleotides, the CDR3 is TGTGCCAGCAGTTCCTACAGTGGTTGGAGCGAGCAGTACTTC.

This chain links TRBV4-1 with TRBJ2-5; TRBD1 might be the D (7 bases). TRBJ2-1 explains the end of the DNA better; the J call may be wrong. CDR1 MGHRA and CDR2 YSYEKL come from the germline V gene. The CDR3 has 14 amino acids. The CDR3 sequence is CASSQVTGEDEQFF. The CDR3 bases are TGCGCCAGCAGCCAAGTTACAGGGGAGGATGAGCAGTTCTTC.

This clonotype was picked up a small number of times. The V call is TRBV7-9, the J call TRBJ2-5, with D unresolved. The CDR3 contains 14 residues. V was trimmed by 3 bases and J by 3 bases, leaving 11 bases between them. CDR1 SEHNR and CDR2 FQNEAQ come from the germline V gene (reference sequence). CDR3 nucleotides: TGTGCCAGCAGCTTTTTGCCAGAGGAAGAGACCCAGTACTTC. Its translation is CASSFLPEEETQYF.

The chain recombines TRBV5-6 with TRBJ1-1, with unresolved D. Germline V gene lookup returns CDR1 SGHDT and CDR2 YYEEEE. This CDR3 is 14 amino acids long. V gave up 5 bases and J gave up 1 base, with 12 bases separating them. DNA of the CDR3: TGTGCCAGCAGGTCTGGATTAAGGAACACTGAAGCTTTCTTT. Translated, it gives CASRSGLRNTEAFF.

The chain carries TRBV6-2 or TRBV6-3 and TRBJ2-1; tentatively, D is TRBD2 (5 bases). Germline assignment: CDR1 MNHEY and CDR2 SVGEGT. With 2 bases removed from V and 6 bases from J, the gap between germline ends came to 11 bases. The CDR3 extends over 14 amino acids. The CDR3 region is CASSYLGLRNEQFF. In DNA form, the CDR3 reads TGTGCCAGCAGTTACCTCGGACTCCGCAATGAGCAGTTCTTC.

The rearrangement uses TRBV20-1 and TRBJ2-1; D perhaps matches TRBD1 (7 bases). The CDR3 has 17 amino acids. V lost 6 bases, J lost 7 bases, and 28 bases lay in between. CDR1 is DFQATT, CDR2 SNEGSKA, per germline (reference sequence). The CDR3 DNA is TGCAGTGCCCGGACAGGAGGGGCGAGTTTTTGGGAAAATGAGCAGTTCTTC. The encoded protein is CSARTGGASFWENEQFF.